Each of the 29 T cell receptor beta chains below was sequenced from the same sample in a study of control samples from healthy donors and cancer patients. Libraries were prepared by immunoSEQ multiplex PCR; TCRdb keeps only in-frame clonotypes and omits some of them. The sample yields 50,000 to 75,000 clones, around 89% seen once. Sequencing was carried out using PBMCs. These receptors were collected from a man aged 55 to 70 with colorectal cancer.

The chain couples TRBV4-1 to TRBJ1-2, with D uncertain. The CDR3 is made up of 17 amino acids. Per the germline V gene, CDR1 is MGHRA and CDR2 is YSYEKL. The ends were cut back, 1 base at V and 2 bases at J, with 17 bases in the middle. The chain's CDR3 is CASSQVAVRSDNYGYTF. CDR3 coding DNA: TGCGCCAGCAGCCAAGTCGCAGTGAGATCAGACAACTATGGCTACACCTTC.

The rearrangement uses TRBV28 and TRBJ2-3; D not resolved. CDR3 length: 11 residues. V was pared by 5 bases and J by 3 bases, with 3 bases between. In germline, CDR1 is MDHEN, CDR2 SYDVKM. The chain's CDR3 is CASSETDTQYF. The CDR3, as DNA: TGTGCCAGCAGTGAGACAGATACGCAGTATTTT.

The chain recombines TRBV18 with TRBJ1-1, with D possibly being TRBD1 (6 bases). V dropped 4 bases and J dropped 5 bases, with 14 bases sitting between them. The germline CDR1 and CDR2 sequences are KGHSH and LQKENI. The CDR3 runs to 14 residues. CDR3 loop: CASSRQGGGTEAFF. The CDR3 nucleotides read TGTGCCAGCTCACGCCAGGGAGGGGGTACTGAAGCTTTCTTT.

The chain links TRBV29-1 to TRBJ2-7; D is unresolved. Trimming removed 1 base at V and 2 bases at J, with 9 bases between. The CDR3 is 13 residues long. Germline CDR1 reads SQVTM; CDR2 reads ANQGSEA. The CDR3 DNA reads TGCAGCGTTGAAGTTCGGTCCACCTACGAGCAGTACTTC. This sequence encodes CSVEVRSTYEQYF.

The chain combines TRBV29-1 with TRBJ1-1; D not certain. CDR1 is SQVTM and CDR2 is ANQGSEA in the germline V gene. The CDR3 consists of 13 residues. Trimming left V 7 bases short and J 1 base short, with 13 bases between. CDR3: CSGSIGQNTEAFF. The CDR3 nucleotides read TGCAGCGGTTCAATTGGGCAGAACACTGAAGCTTTCTTT.

The chain joins TRBV11-3 to TRBJ2-3; 7 positions match TRBD2. The V gene end was trimmed by 6 bases and the J gene end by 5 bases; junction bases not matched to a gene: 2. The CDR3 is made up of 12 amino acids. Germline V gene lookup returns CDR1 SGHNT and CDR2 YENEEA. The CDR3 protein is CASRGGIDTQYF. The CDR3 nucleotides read TGTGCCAGCAGGGGGGGGATAGATACGCAGTATTTT.

By share, this clone ranks as medium-sized. The rearrangement joins TRBV3-1 (or the pseudogene TRBV3-2) to TRBJ1-1; D ambiguous. CDR1 and CDR2 (germline): LGHDT, YNNKEL (reference sequence). With 0 bases removed from V and 10 bases from J, the gap between germline ends came to 12 bases. This CDR3 has 13 amino acids. For the CDR3, the DNA is TGTGCCAGCAGCCAAGATTTAAGGGCGGCAGCTTTCTTT. It is translated as CASSQDLRAAAFF.

The gene calls are TRBV5-4 and TRBJ2-7, with no clear D. This CDR3 has 13 amino acids. CDR1 SGHNT and CDR2 YYREEE come from the germline V gene (reference sequence). The germline V and J ends were trimmed by 2 bases and 0 bases, with 6 bases remaining between them. Here the CDR3 reads CASSFPSSYEQYF. In DNA form, the CDR3 reads TGTGCCAGCAGCTTTCCATCCTCCTACGAGCAGTACTTC.

V is TRBV6-5 and J is TRBJ1-1; D is ambiguous. Trimming removed 4 bases from V and 5 bases from J, with 5 bases in between. CDR1 is MNHEY and CDR2 is SVGAGI in the germline V gene. The CDR3 loop spans 11 amino acids. The CDR3: CASSFETEAFF. In nucleotides, the CDR3 is TGTGCCAGCAGTTTTGAAACTGAAGCTTTCTTT.

The chain recombines TRBV20-1 with TRBJ2-5; the D is unclear. This CDR3 is built from 11 residues. Trimming cost V 5 bases and J 7 bases, with 11 bases left between them. Per germline, CDR1 DFQATT and CDR2 SNEGSKA (reference sequence). The CDR3 nucleotides are TGCAGTGCTCCCGACCATAGGACCCAGTACTTC. Its translation is CSAPDHRTQYF.

The chain employs TRBV7-3 and TRBJ2-3; TRBD2 matches 9 bases. The V and J ends lost 4 bases and 2 bases, in that order; junction bases with no gene match: 10. This CDR3 is built from 17 residues. Germline CDR1 SGHTA, CDR2 FQGTGA. The CDR3 is CASSSTRTSGLTDTQYF. CDR3 sequence (DNA): TGTGCCAGCAGCTCTACCCGAACTAGCGGGCTCACAGATACGCAGTATTTT.

The sample holds one count of this clone. V and J are TRBV7-9 and TRBJ2-1, with D tentatively TRBD1 (6 bases). V lost 5 bases and J 4 bases, leaving 15 bases between the germline ends. The CDR3 is 15 amino acids. Germline lookup yields CDR1 SEHNR and CDR2 FQNEAQ (reference sequence). CDR3 protein: CASSEEGTMYNEQFF. CDR3 nucleotide sequence: TGTGCCAGCAGCGAAGAGGGGACAATGTACAATGAGCAGTTCTTC.

The V call is TRBV2, the J call TRBJ2-3; 15 bases match TRBD2. Germline V gives CDR1 SNHLY, CDR2 FYNNEI. Trimming at V came to 8 bases and at J to 1 base, leaving 10 bases not matched to a gene. This CDR3 comprises 18 residues. The CDR3 loop is CASGGLAGGPLGTDTQYF. The CDR3 DNA sequence: TGTGCCAGCGGGGGACTAGCGGGGGGCCCGCTGGGCACAGATACGCAGTATTTT.

This clone was seen a single time. The rearrangement joins TRBV3-1 (or the pseudogene TRBV3-2) to TRBJ1-1; D might be TRBD1 (5 bases). Trimming removed 1 base from V and 4 bases from J, with 10 bases in between. Germline V gene sequence: CDR1 LGHDT, CDR2 YNNKEL (reference sequence). This CDR3 has 14 residues. CDR3 sequence reads: CASSQVGRGTEAFF. CDR3 coding DNA: TGTGCCAGCAGCCAAGTTGGGAGGGGCACTGAAGCTTTCTTT.

This rearrangement joins TRBV2 to TRBJ1-2, with TRBD1 identical over 9 bases. The germline CDR1 and CDR2 sequences are SNHLY and FYNNEI. V shed 6 bases, J shed 8 bases, and the junction held 10 bases outside the gene matches. This CDR3 has 14 amino acids. Here the CDR3 reads CASRVDRGSGGYTF. The CDR3 DNA reads as TGTGCCAGCAGAGTCGACAGGGGGAGTGGAGGCTACACCTTC.

The chain employs TRBV7-2 and TRBJ2-7; D gene unclear. V dropped 1 base and J dropped 6 bases, with 13 bases sitting between them. This CDR3 has 14 amino acids. Germline V CDR1 and CDR2: SGHTA, FQGNSA. The CDR3, as DNA: TGTGCCAGCAGCTTAGATCCCTTAAGTCGCGAGCAGTACTTC. This codes for CASSLDPLSREQYF.

The V gene is TRBV23-1, the J gene TRBJ1-1, with 10 nucleotides matching TRBD1. TRBV23-1 is an ORF, and what it does is uncertain. The length of the CDR3 is 16 residues. V shed 4 bases and J 1 base; nucleotides not matched to a gene: 6. The CDR3 sequence: CASSPRDRGKNTEAFF. In nucleotides, the CDR3 is TGCGCCAGCAGTCCCCGGGACAGGGGTAAGAACACTGAAGCTTTCTTT.

The V call is TRBV6-5, the J call TRBJ1-1; D is ambiguous. Germline CDR1 MNHEY, CDR2 SVGAGI. The CDR3 covers 14 residues. The germline V and J ends were trimmed by 6 bases and 3 bases, with 14 bases remaining between them. CDR3 sequence (DNA): TGTGCCAGCAGCTCGAGGGCGACGCACACTGAAGCTTTCTTT. Translated: CASSSRATHTEAFF.

The CDR3 is CASRIQLGNEQFF. The CDR3 region has the DNA TGTGCCAGCAGGATACAGTTGGGCAATGAGCAGTTCTTC. V and J are TRBV28 and TRBJ2-1; D gene ambiguous. The V gene lost 6 bases and the J gene lost 6 bases, with 12 bases spanning the gap. The CDR3 has 13 amino acids. CDR1 MDHEN and CDR2 SYDVKM come from the germline V gene.

The rearrangement uses TRBV19 and TRBJ1-2, with D unresolved. Germline V gives CDR1 LNHDA, CDR2 SQIVND (reference sequence). The CDR3 sequence is 13 residues long. Trimming removed 3 bases from V and 6 bases from J, with 11 bases in between. The CDR3 is CASSISSEHGYTF. CDR3 coding DNA: TGTGCCAGTAGTATTTCGTCAGAACATGGCTACACCTTC. Looking up the rest from reference TRBV19 and TRBJ1-2 gives the full variable domain: DGGITQSPKYLFRKEGQNVTLSCEQNLNHDAMYWYRQDPGQGLRLIYYSQIVNDFQKGDIAEGYSVSREKKESFPLTVTSAQKNPTAFYLCASSISSEHGYTFGSGTRLTVV.

The chain links TRBV5-1 to TRBJ2-1; 7 nucleotides agree with TRBD2. The CDR3 consists of 14 residues. CDR1 and CDR2 (germline): SGHRS, YFSETQ. The V segment lost 5 bases and the J segment 4 bases; nucleotides outside the gene matches: 6. This CDR3 is CASRGDYPYNEQFF. In DNA form, the CDR3 reads TGCGCCAGCAGGGGGGACTACCCTTACAATGAGCAGTTCTTC.

This clone was observed a single time. V and J are TRBV5-1 and TRBJ2-1, with 9 nucleotides matching TRBD1. V dropped 4 bases and J dropped 5; count of bases not matched to a gene: 4. The CDR3 covers 14 residues. In germline, CDR1 is SGHRS, CDR2 YFSETQ. CDR3 DNA: TGCGCCAGCAGCGGACAGGGGCCTAACAATGAGCAGTTCTTC. Residues: CASSGQGPNNEQFF.

This clone turned up a few times. V and J are TRBV5-5 and TRBJ1-1; 8 nucleotides match TRBD1. The CDR3 spans 17 residues. Germline assignment: CDR1 SGHKS and CDR2 YYEKEE (reference sequence). Unmatched junction bases numbered 11, after V lost 4 bases and J lost 0 bases. CDR3 region: CASSRLTGGTMNTEAFF. The CDR3 region has the DNA TGTGCCAGCAGCCGCCTAACAGGGGGGACCATGAACACTGAAGCTTTCTTT.

V usage is TRBV6-5 and J usage is TRBJ1-5, with D perhaps TRBD1 (5 bases). This CDR3 has 14 residues. Per the germline V gene, CDR1 is MNHEY and CDR2 is SVGAGI. V shed 6 bases and J shed 4 bases, with 13 bases lying between them. The CDR3 DNA is TGTGCCAGCAGAGACTACACAGGAAATCAGCCCCAGCATTTT. This codes for CASRDYTGNQPQHF.

The chain combines TRBV2 with TRBJ2-3, with TRBD1 matching over 9 bases. The junction had 1 base not matched to a gene; V was cut back by 5 bases and J by 1 base. CDR1 and CDR2 from the germline V gene are SNHLY and FYNNEI. This CDR3 region has 14 residues. The CDR3 loop reads CASSRTGGTDTQYF. CDR3 coding DNA: TGTGCCAGCAGTCGGACAGGGGGCACAGATACGCAGTATTTT.

This rearrangement joins TRBV9 to TRBJ1-2; D gene uncertain. Trimming took off 0 bases at V and 0 bases at J, with 9 bases between the two ends. Germline V gene sequence: CDR1 SGDLS, CDR2 YYNGEE. The CDR3 spans 15 residues. CDR3 amino acids: CASSVAGSANYGYTF. CDR3 DNA sequence: TGTGCCAGCAGCGTAGCGGGGTCAGCTAACTATGGCTACACCTTC.

The chain employs TRBV2 and TRBJ2-3; 7 bases map to TRBD1. Trimming at V came to 4 bases and at J to 0 bases, leaving 4 bases not matched to a gene. CDR3 length equals 15 residues. Germline CDR1 and CDR2: SNHLY and FYNNEI. The CDR3 spells CASSVMGQSTDTQYF. CDR3 bases: TGTGCCAGCAGTGTAATGGGACAGAGCACAGATACGCAGTATTTT. The full variable domain, in which reference TRBV2 and TRBJ2-3 provide the parts outside the CDR3, is EPEVTQTPSHQVTQMGQEVILRCVPISNHLYFYWYRQILGQKVEFLVSFYNNEISEKSEIFDDQFSVERPDGSNFTLKIRSTKLEDSAMYFCASSVMGQSTDTQYFGPGTRLTVL.

The chain is built from TRBV25-1 and TRBJ2-7; D possibly matches TRBD1 or TRBD2 (5 bases each). The CDR3 is 13 residues long. With 2 bases removed from V and 9 bases from J, the gap between germline ends came to 14 bases. CDR1 is MGHDK, CDR2 SYGVNS, per germline. The CDR3 nucleotides are TGTGCCAGCAGTGAACCAGGGACGGCATGGCAGTACTTC. Residues: CASSEPGTAWQYF.

The chain carries TRBV15 and TRBJ2-7, with D possibly TRBD1 on 8 matching bases. Germline loops: CDR1 LNHNV, CDR2 YYDKDF (reference sequence). Deletions cut 1 base from V and 6 bases from J, with 16 bases between. CDR3 size: 15 residues. DNA of the CDR3: TGTGCCACCAGCAGAGGCGACAGGGGCGGGGGCGAGCAGTACTTC. It specifies CATSRGDRGGGEQYF.